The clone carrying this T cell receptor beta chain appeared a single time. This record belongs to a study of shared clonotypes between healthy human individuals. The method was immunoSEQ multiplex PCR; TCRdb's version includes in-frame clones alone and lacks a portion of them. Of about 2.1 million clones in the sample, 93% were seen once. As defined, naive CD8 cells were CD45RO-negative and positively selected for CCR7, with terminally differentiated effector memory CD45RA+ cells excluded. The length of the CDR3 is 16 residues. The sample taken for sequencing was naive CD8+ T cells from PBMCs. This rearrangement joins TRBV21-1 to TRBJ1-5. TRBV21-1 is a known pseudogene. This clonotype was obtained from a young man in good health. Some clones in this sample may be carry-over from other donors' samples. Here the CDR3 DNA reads TGTGCCAGCAGAACGACGCTACATTGGCATCATCAGCCCCAGCATTTT. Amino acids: CASRTTLHWHHQPQHF.